The present TCR beta chain was sequenced within a study of blood T cells in healthy people across ages. Alongside a J-beta primer mix, a sample-barcoded 5' primer served in a second PCR lasting about 6 to 12 cycles. TCRdb reprocessed the 5' RACE reads via MiXCR and lists one record per CDR3 protein. The sample carries 1.5 million or so distinct CDR3 sequences, 42% recorded once. Input material: blood. This receptor was obtained from a woman between 18 and 29 years old in good health.

Here the CDR3 DNA reads TGTGCCAGCGGGGATCTGAGCTATAATTCACCCCTCCACTTT. This encodes CASGDLSYNSPLHF. The V call is TRBV6-6, the J call TRBJ1-6; D is uncertain. V was cut by 8 bases and J by 3 bases, with 11 bases left in between. The CDR3 has 14 residues. Germline CDR1 MNHNY, CDR2 SVGAGI (reference sequence).